Presented here are 21 T cell receptor beta chains from one specimen sequenced in a study of blood T cell repertoires in COVID-19. The method was immunoSEQ multiplex PCR; TCRdb's version includes in-frame clones alone and lacks a portion of them. The sample includes more than 85,000 clones, more than 70% of them seen just once. Sequenced sample: peripheral blood. The receptors stem from a woman between 45 and 60 years old with acute or convalescent COVID-19.

This sequence joins TRBV24-1 and TRBJ2-3; 10 bases align to TRBD1. The CDR3 totals 17 residues. CDR1 and CDR2 (germline): KGHDR, SFDVKD. After removal of 3 bases from V and 5 bases from J, the junction contained 10 bases not matched to a gene. As DNA, the CDR3 is TGTGCCACCAGTGATCCCCACCGGGACAGGGGAAGAGATACGCAGTATTTT. Translation: CATSDPHRDRGRDTQYF.

This clone was recorded only once. The CDR3 sequence: CATSDSGRGYNEQFF. Here the CDR3 DNA reads TGTGCCACCAGTGATAGCGGGAGGGGATACAATGAGCAGTTCTTC. The chain employs TRBV24-1 and TRBJ2-1; 10 bases line up with TRBD2. V lost 3 bases to trimming and J lost 4 bases; unmatched junction nucleotides: 2. The CDR3 totals 15 residues. Germline lookup yields CDR1 KGHDR and CDR2 SFDVKD.

The chain joins TRBV9 to TRBJ2-1; 11 bases fit TRBD2. CDR1 and CDR2 from the germline V gene are SGDLS and YYNGEE. V dropped 0 bases and J dropped 12; count of bases not matched to a gene: 5. The CDR3 consists of 14 residues. The CDR3 spells CASSVGSGRAWQFF. The CDR3 nucleotides read TGTGCCAGCAGCGTAGGTAGCGGGAGGGCCTGGCAGTTCTTC.

V and J are TRBV7-2 and TRBJ2-7, with 10 nucleotides matching TRBD1. V lost 5 bases and J lost 7; bases outside the gene matches: 11. In germline, CDR1 is SGHTA, CDR2 FQGNSA. The CDR3 covers 15 residues. CDR3 protein: CASSEWTGGMGEQYF. The DNA of the CDR3 is TGTGCCAGCAGCGAATGGACAGGGGGAATGGGGGAGCAGTACTTC.

The chain couples TRBV5-1 to TRBJ2-1, with 8 bases fitting TRBD2. Germline trimming cut 0 bases from V and 0 bases from J; bases unmatched to any gene: 2. Germline V CDR1 and CDR2: SGHRS, YFSETQ. The CDR3 is made up of 16 amino acids. CDR3 in amino acids: CASSLGLASSYNEQFF. The CDR3 coding sequence is TGCGCCAGCAGCTTGGGACTAGCGAGCTCCTACAATGAGCAGTTCTTC.

The chain joins TRBV24-1 to TRBJ1-3, with a tentative D call TRBD1 (6 bases). Germline V gene data show CDR1 as KGHDR and CDR2 as SFDVKD. The V end lost 10 bases, the J end lost 0 bases, and 9 bases lay between the germline ends. This CDR3 spans 13 amino acids. The CDR3 DNA sequence: TGTGCCACGATGGGGGCCTCTGGAAACACCATATATTTT. The encoded protein is CATMGASGNTIYF.

V is TRBV11-2 and J is TRBJ1-1; D might be TRBD1 (6 bases). Trimming shortened V by 3 bases and J by 1 base, and 15 bases separated the two germline ends. CDR3 length equals 16 residues. In germline, CDR1 is SGHAT, CDR2 FQNNGV. Here the CDR3 DNA reads TGTGCCAGCAGCTTGCCCCCGATGGGGGCGAACACTGAAGCTTTCTTT. Translation gives CASSLPPMGANTEAFF.

V gene TRBV24-1 combines with J gene TRBJ2-1; D might be TRBD2 (6 bases). Germline V gene lookup returns CDR1 KGHDR and CDR2 SFDVKD. The CDR3 runs 12 residues. Trimming removed 9 bases at V and 6 bases at J, with 11 bases between. This chain's CDR3 is CATGLQANEQFF. In nucleotides, the CDR3 is TGTGCCACCGGACTACAGGCCAATGAGCAGTTCTTC.

This chain links TRBV11-2 with TRBJ2-5; TRBD2 agrees at 9 bases. J was trimmed by 1 base and V by 1 base; bases with no gene match: 4. The CDR3 has 16 amino acids. Germline V CDR1 and CDR2: SGHAT, FQNNGV. The CDR3 DNA reads TGTGCCAGCAGCTTAGTTGCGGGAGGGGTCCAAGAGACCCAGTACTTC. Amino acid sequence: CASSLVAGGVQETQYF.

V gene TRBV2 combines with J gene TRBJ2-3; 11 bases agree with TRBD2. Per germline, CDR1 SNHLY and CDR2 FYNNEI. The CDR3 contains 15 residues. V shed 6 bases and J 0 bases; nucleotides not matched to a gene: 2. The CDR3 region is CASRGTSGSTDTQYF. CDR3 DNA: TGTGCCAGCAGGGGGACTAGCGGAAGCACAGATACGCAGTATTTT.

This chain connects TRBV6-1 to TRBJ2-3, with 12 bases aligning to TRBD1. This CDR3 spans 16 amino acids. With 2 bases clipped from V and 4 bases from J, the junction kept 4 bases outside the gene matches. CDR1 is MNHNS, CDR2 SASEGT, per germline. The CDR3 sequence is CASSEKGQGASDTQYF. The CDR3 nucleotides are TGTGCCAGCAGTGAAAAGGGACAGGGGGCATCAGATACGCAGTATTTT.

The J gene is TRBJ2-5, the V gene TRBV5-1; 9 bases match TRBD2. Trimming removed 7 bases from V and 5 bases from J; junction bases left unmatched: 9. The CDR3 spans 14 residues. Per germline, CDR1 SGHRS and CDR2 YFSETQ. The CDR3 spells CASSGSGGRETQYF. The CDR3 nucleotides read TGCGCCAGCTCGGGTAGCGGGGGCCGGGAGACCCAGTACTTC.

The V call is TRBV7-9, the J call TRBJ2-2, with 15 bases fitting TRBD2. Germline trimming cut 5 bases from V and 5 bases from J; bases unmatched to any gene: 6. Looked up from germline, CDR1 is SEHNR and CDR2 is FQNEAQ (reference sequence). This CDR3 comprises 17 residues. The CDR3 nucleotides are TGTGCCAGCAGCCCGGGACTAGCGGGAGGAGGTACCGGGGAGCTGTTTTTT. It yields the protein CASSPGLAGGGTGELFF.

In this sample, this clone turned up a few times. The chain employs TRBV27 and TRBJ2-7; 7 bases are shared with TRBD2. Germline CDR1 MNHEY, CDR2 SMNVEV (reference sequence). Trimming took 6 bases from V and 2 from J; bases not matched to a gene: 10. CDR3 size: 15 residues. Here the CDR3 reads CASRLTAGATYEQYF. CDR3 nucleotide sequence: TGTGCCAGCAGGTTGACGGCGGGAGCGACCTACGAGCAGTACTTC.

The rearrangement uses TRBV12-3 or TRBV12-4 and TRBJ2-7; 7 nucleotides match TRBD2. The V and J ends lost 8 bases and 0 bases, in that order; junction bases with no gene match: 4. The CDR3 sequence is 13 residues long. For the CDR3, the DNA is TGTGCCAGCGCTGGCGGGGGCTCCTACGAGCAGTACTTC. Translating gives CASAGGGSYEQYF.

The rearrangement links TRBV7-9 to TRBJ2-3; TRBD2 is a possible D gene (6 bases). V gave up 1 base and J gave up 2 bases, with 13 bases separating them. CDR3 length equals 16 residues. Germline V gives CDR1 SEHNR, CDR2 FQNEAQ (reference sequence). The CDR3 DNA follows: TGTGCCAGCAGCTTAGGAGAGGGACTCACCACAGATACGCAGTATTTT. Amino acid sequence: CASSLGEGLTTDTQYF.

This chain joins TRBV5-6 and TRBJ2-7; 10 nucleotides agree with TRBD1. CDR3 length: 15 amino acids. The V segment lost 4 bases and the J segment 2 bases; nucleotides outside the gene matches: 6. Germline V gene sequence: CDR1 SGHDT, CDR2 YYEEEE. CDR3 loop: CASSPRGTGAYEQYF. The CDR3 DNA reads as TGTGCCAGCAGCCCAAGGGGGACAGGGGCCTACGAGCAGTACTTC.

This rearrangement joins TRBV28 to TRBJ2-1; 9 bases align to TRBD2. V lost 4 bases, J lost 2 bases, and 6 bases stayed unmatched. This CDR3 is built from 16 residues. The germline gives CDR1 MDHEN, CDR2 SYDVKM. The CDR3 DNA is TGTGCCAGCAGTTCAAGACTAGCGGCGACCTACAATGAGCAGTTCTTC. Its translation: CASSSRLAATYNEQFF.

The V and J genes are TRBV4-1 and TRBJ2-5; TRBD1 might be the D (6 bases). CDR1 is MGHRA, CDR2 YSYEKL, per germline. CDR3 length: 17 residues. The ends were cut back, 1 base at V and 4 bases at J, with 19 bases in the middle. The CDR3 region is CASSQGAQGLGIETQYF. CDR3 DNA: TGCGCCAGCAGCCAAGGCGCCCAGGGGCTGGGGATAGAGACCCAGTACTTC.

In its sample, this clone was seen a few times. V and J are TRBV7-4 and TRBJ2-7; 7 bases line up with TRBD1. Germline V gene data show CDR1 as SGHVT and CDR2 as SQSDAQ. J was trimmed by 4 bases and V by 5 bases; bases with no gene match: 14. The CDR3 runs 16 residues. The CDR3 coding sequence is TGTGCCAGCAGCCCAAGACCGGGACAGCTTACTTACGAGCAGTACTTC. It yields the protein CASSPRPGQLTYEQYF.

The chain recombines TRBV5-1 with TRBJ2-7, with unresolved D. Between the trimmed V and J ends, which lost 0 bases and 7 bases, there was a span of 14 bases. CDR3 size: 14 residues. The germline V gene has CDR1 SGHRS and CDR2 YFSETQ. The CDR3 bases are TGCGCCAGCAGCTTGGCCGGAACGGGTTTAGAGCAGTACTTC. Translating gives CASSLAGTGLEQYF. Using reference TRBV5-1 and TRBJ2-7 for the parts outside the CDR3, the full variable domain is KAGVTQTPRYLIKTRGQQVTLSCSPISGHRSVSWYQQTPGQGLQFLFEYFSETQRNKGNFPGRFSGRQFSNSRSEMNVSTLELGDSALYLCASSLAGTGLEQYFGPGTRLTVT.